This TCR beta chain came from a study of response to subunit inactivated influenza vaccine. Study-wide points: Each seasonal flu vaccination may recruit only limited new T cells, authors suggested.

Using its own MiXCR run on the RT-PCR reads, TCRdb lists one record per CDR3 protein. The data show 150,000 to 200,000 distinct CDR3 sequences, around 9.9% seen once. For this clonotype: The antigen remains undetermined.

V dropped 0 bases and J dropped 10 bases, with 13 bases sitting between them. CDR1 is DFQATT and CDR2 is SNEGSKA in the germline V gene (reference sequence). The CDR3 covers 14 residues. This sequence originates from a man aged 50 to 59 who received an inactivated influenza vaccine. This sequence joins TRBV20-1 and TRBJ1-6, with a possible D match to TRBD1 (6 bases). This specimen was non-naive T cells sorted from PBMCs, taken about 40 days after vaccination. CDR3 amino acids: CSARETGSRSPLHF. The CDR3 nucleotides are TGCAGTGCTAGAGAAACAGGGTCGAGGTCACCCCTCCACTTT.